Reported below is one T cell receptor (beta chain). The conserved closing phenylalanine or tryptophan is absent in this CDR3, likely reflecting a read error. A constant-region primer primed TCR beta cDNA synthesis from 500 to 550 ng of total RNA. ARM-PCR was slightly modified, and three nested multiplex PCR rounds with it gave rise to the TCR beta libraries. Rounds one and two of PCR, each of 10 cycles, were primed with TRBV1-TRBV30 forward primers and a C-beta reverse primer. TCRdb reanalysed the multiplex PCR reads using MiXCR and keeps one entry per CDR3 protein. In the table there are 100,000 to 120,000 distinct CDR3 sequences, roughly 85% of which are singletons. V gave up 10 bases and J gave up 10 bases; unmatched junction bases: 9. This CDR3 has 12 residues. This record belongs to a study of tumor-infiltrating lymphocytes in primary liver carcinoma. Study at large: The study enrolled male and female patients aged 30 to 69 years.

RNA and DNA were co-extracted from 20-30 mg of unsorted bulk tissue. The V gene is TRBV12-3 or TRBV12-4, the J gene TRBJ1-2, with 10 nucleotides matching TRBD1. Input material: liver tumor tissue from sampling region 3. Indicated subset: tumor region T3, left-lateral pole. This TCR came from a middle-aged man with primary liver carcinoma and hepatitis B virus infection. As DNA, the CDR3 is TGTGCCATCGGACAGGGGGTCGATGACTACACCTCT. This sequence encodes CAIGQGVDDYTS.